The table lists the clone carrying this T cell receptor (beta chain) with many counts. Antigen specificity is unknown. This specimen comes from a study of T-cell reconstitution after alpha-beta-depleted transplantation in children. Unique molecular identifiers were incorporated when the TCRbeta library was constructed. TCRdb recomputed calls from the PCR reads with MiXCR, one row per CDR3 protein. Among about 110,000 distinct CDR3 sequences listed, roughly 6.1% were seen once. The study's findings and limits: About two months after transplant, alpha-beta T cells reportedly came from several hundred expanded graft clones. Certain patients had high TCRbeta diversity at day 60, and it came from recipient T cells and thymic progenitors that survived. T cells produced anew were the main source of T-cell counts and diversity one year after transplant.

The CDR3 loop spans 14 amino acids. V lost 4 bases to trimming and J lost 2 bases, with 9 bases between them. Germline V gives CDR1 MDHEN, CDR2 SYDVKM. The rearrangement links TRBV28 to TRBJ2-1, with D possibly TRBD2 on 5 matching bases. The clonotype was recovered from a male patient aged 2-9 years who had a stem cell transplant for acute lymphoblastic leukemia, so the T cells may come from the graft donor. This sample comprised PBMCs, mostly from graft donor cells, obtained 360 days after TCRalphabeta/CD19-depleted stem cell transplant. CDR3 protein: CASSYEGTYNEQFF. The CDR3 coding sequence is TGTGCCAGCAGTTACGAGGGTACCTACAATGAGCAGTTCTTC.